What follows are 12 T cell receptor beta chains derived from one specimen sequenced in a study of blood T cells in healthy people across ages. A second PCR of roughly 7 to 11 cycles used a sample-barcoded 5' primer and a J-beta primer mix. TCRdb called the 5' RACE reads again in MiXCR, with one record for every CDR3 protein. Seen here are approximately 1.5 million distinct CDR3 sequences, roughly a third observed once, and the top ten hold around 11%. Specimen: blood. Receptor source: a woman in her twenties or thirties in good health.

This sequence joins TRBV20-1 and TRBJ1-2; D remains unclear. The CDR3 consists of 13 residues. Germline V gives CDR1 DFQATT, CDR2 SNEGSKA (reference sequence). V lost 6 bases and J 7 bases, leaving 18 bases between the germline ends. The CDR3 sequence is CSAPGEVVGGYTF. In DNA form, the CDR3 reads TGCAGTGCCCCCGGTGAAGTCGTGGGTGGCTACACCTTC.

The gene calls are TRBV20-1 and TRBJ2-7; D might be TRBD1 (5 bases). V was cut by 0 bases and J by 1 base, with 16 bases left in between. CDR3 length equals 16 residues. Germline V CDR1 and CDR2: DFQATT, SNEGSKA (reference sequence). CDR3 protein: CSARDPQTAKSYEQYF. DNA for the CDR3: TGCAGTGCTAGAGATCCCCAGACAGCCAAATCCTACGAGCAGTACTTC.

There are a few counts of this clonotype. CDR3: CAVPASGARDEQFF. The CDR3 DNA reads TGTGCCGTACCTGCTAGCGGGGCGCGGGATGAGCAGTTCTTC. The chain employs TRBV2 and TRBJ2-1, with TRBD2 matching 9 bases. After removal of 11 bases from V and 8 bases from J, the junction contained 13 bases not matched to a gene. The germline CDR1 and CDR2 sequences are SNHLY and FYNNEI. This CDR3 has 14 residues.

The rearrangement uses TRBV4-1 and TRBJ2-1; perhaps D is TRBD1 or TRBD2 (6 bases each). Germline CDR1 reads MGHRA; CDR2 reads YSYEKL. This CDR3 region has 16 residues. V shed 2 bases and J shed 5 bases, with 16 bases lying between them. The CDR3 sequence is CASSQKSAGTNNEQFF. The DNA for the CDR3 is TGCGCCAGCAGCCAAAAGTCGGCGGGGACAAACAATGAGCAGTTCTTC.

The chain's CDR3 is CATSRDQRGNEQYF. The CDR3 DNA sequence: TGTGCCACCAGCAGAGATCAACGGGGGAATGAGCAGTACTTC. The chain uses TRBV15 and TRBJ2-5; D is perhaps TRBD2 (6 bases). There are 14 residues in the CDR3. V was pared by 0 bases and J by 11 bases, with 16 bases between. The germline gives CDR1 LNHNV, CDR2 YYDKDF (reference sequence).

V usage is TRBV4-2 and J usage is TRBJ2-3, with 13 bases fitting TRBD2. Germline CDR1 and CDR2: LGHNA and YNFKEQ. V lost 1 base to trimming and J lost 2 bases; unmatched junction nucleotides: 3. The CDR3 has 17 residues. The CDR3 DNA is TGTGCCAGCAGCCAAGCGGGACTAGCGGGGTTCACAGATACGCAGTATTTT. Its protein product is CASSQAGLAGFTDTQYF.

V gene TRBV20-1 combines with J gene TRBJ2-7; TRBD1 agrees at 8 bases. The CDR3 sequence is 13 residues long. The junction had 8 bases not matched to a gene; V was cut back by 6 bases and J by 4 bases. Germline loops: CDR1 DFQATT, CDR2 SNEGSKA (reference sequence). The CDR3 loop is CSAPGQAGYEQYF. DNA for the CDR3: TGCAGTGCCCCGGGACAGGCCGGGTACGAGCAGTACTTC.

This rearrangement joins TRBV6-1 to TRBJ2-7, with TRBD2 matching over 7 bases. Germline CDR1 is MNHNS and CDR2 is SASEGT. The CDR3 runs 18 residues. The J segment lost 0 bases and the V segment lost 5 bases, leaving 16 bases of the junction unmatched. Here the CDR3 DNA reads TGTGCCAGCAGTCTTCTAAAAGGGACTGGCGGGGGCTCCTACGAGCAGTACTTC. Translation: CASSLLKGTGGGSYEQYF.

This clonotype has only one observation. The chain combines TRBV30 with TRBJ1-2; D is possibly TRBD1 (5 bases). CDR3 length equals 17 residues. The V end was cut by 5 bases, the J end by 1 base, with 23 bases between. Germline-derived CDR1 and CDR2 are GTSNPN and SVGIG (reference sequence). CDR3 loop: CAWAVLLGAKDNYGYTF. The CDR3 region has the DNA TGTGCCTGGGCTGTCCTTCTAGGGGCCAAGGATAACTATGGCTACACCTTC.

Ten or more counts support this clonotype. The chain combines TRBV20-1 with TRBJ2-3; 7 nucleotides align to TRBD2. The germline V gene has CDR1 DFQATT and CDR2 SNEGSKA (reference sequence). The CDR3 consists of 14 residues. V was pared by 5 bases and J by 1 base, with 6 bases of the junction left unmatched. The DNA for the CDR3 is TGCAGTGCTGGGGGGGTCCGTGGCACAGATACGCAGTATTTT. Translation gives CSAGGVRGTDTQYF.

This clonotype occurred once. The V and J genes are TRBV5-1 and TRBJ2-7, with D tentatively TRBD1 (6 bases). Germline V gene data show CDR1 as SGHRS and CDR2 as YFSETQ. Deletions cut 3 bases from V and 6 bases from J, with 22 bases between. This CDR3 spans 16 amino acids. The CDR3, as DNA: TGCGCCAGCAGCTGGCCGCAGGGGCGCTTTAAAGGCGAGCAGTACTTC. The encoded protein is CASSWPQGRFKGEQYF.

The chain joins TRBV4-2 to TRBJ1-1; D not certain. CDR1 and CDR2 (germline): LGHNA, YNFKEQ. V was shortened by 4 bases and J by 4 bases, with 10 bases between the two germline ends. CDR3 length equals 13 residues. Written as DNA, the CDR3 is TGTGCCAGCAGCCCGGGGATCGGCACTGAAGCTTTCTTT. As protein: CASSPGIGTEAFF.